This paragraph covers one TCR beta chain sequence. Original analysis: Counts of nucleated cells, estimated from reference gene primer amplification, were obtained. Data came from immunoSEQ multiplex PCR; TCRdb stores just in-frame clones and leaves some out. V and J calls and clone size are as listed in that table; D and trimming were resolved from the DNA. The sample holds 25,000 to 30,000 clones, under 85% seen once. These data originate in a study of blood T cell repertoires in COVID-19. Study in general: The analysed material was cDNA or gDNA that came from T cells, B-cell-depleted T cells, or PBMCs.

There are 17 residues in the CDR3. J gave up 1 base and V 6 bases, and 7 bases lay outside the gene matches. Germline V gives CDR1 SNHLY, CDR2 FYNNEI. The clonotype was recovered from a man between 70 and 80 years old with acute or convalescent COVID-19. V is TRBV2 and J is TRBJ2-3, with TRBD2 identical over 13 bases. Sequences were obtained from peripheral blood. The CDR3 loop reads CASREGTSGIGTDTQYF. In nucleotides, the CDR3 is TGTGCCAGCAGGGAGGGGACTAGCGGGATCGGCACAGATACGCAGTATTTT.